Reported below is one T cell receptor (beta chain). Its antigen is as yet unknown. The CDR3 extends over 15 amino acids. Trimming cost V 5 bases and J 1 base; bases outside gene matches: 5. Germline V CDR1 and CDR2: SNHLY, FYNNEI. Combining a sample-barcoded 5' primer with a J-beta primer mix, a second PCR ran for about 6 to 12 cycles. Using its own MiXCR run on the 5' RACE reads, TCRdb lists one record per CDR3 protein. Of about 760,000 distinct CDR3 sequences in the sample, about 56% were seen once. The data stem from a study of blood T cells in healthy people across ages. Study findings and constraints: Any changes in expanded clonotypes were possibly confounded, as donor CMV status remained unknown.

Material: blood. The rearrangement links TRBV2 to TRBJ2-5, with 9 bases identical to TRBD1. The origin of this receptor is a man in his forties in good health. The CDR3: CASSYRGRAQETQYF. The CDR3 DNA sequence: TGTGCCAGCAGTTACAGGGGGCGGGCCCAAGAGACCCAGTACTTC.